A single sample is the source of the 5 T cell receptor beta chains below, sequenced in a study of cytomegalovirus exposure and HLA in healthy donors. Primers included in the PCR were 60 Vbeta and 13 Jbeta primers. TCRdb's copy holds only in-frame clones and misses some; the assay was immunoSEQ multiplex PCR. The profile shows 150,000 to 200,000 clones, 75% to 85% of them singletons. The sample consisted of PBMCs. These receptor sequences come from a woman between 50 and 59 years old in good health and CMV-seronegative.

The chain couples TRBV28 to TRBJ1-2, with 8 bases lining up with TRBD1. The CDR3 loop spans 14 amino acids. Germline lookup yields CDR1 MDHEN and CDR2 SYDVKM. J lost 4 bases, V lost 3 bases, and 4 bases had no gene match. Written as DNA, the CDR3 is TGTGCCAGCAGTTTGACAGGGGCCACCTATGGCTACACCTTC. It encodes CASSLTGATYGYTF.

This rearrangement joins TRBV4-2 to TRBJ1-1; D is perhaps TRBD1 (5 bases). V lost 1 base to trimming and J lost 1 base, with 10 bases between them. Germline CDR1 and CDR2: LGHNA and YNFKEQ. CDR3 length equals 15 residues. Here the CDR3 DNA reads TGTGCCAGCAGCCAAGTATTTCAGGGGAACACTGAAGCTTTCTTT. Translation gives CASSQVFQGNTEAFF.

V usage is TRBV7-9 and J usage is TRBJ1-2; no firm D call. V lost 0 bases and J 0 bases, leaving 17 bases between the germline ends. CDR3 length: 18 amino acids. Germline V gene sequence: CDR1 SEHNR, CDR2 FQNEAQ (reference sequence). CDR3: CASSLAPLAFRSNYGYTF. As DNA, the CDR3 is TGTGCCAGCAGCTTAGCCCCCCTAGCGTTTCGATCTAACTATGGCTACACCTTC.

This chain joins TRBV28 and TRBJ2-3; the D is unclear. The CDR3 sequence is 13 residues long. With 3 bases removed from V and 2 bases from J, the gap between germline ends came to 6 bases. Germline CDR1 reads MDHEN; CDR2 reads SYDVKM. The DNA for the CDR3 is TGTGCCAGCAGTTTGGGCTTCACAGATACGCAGTATTTT. This codes for CASSLGFTDTQYF.

V usage is TRBV30 and J usage is TRBJ2-3; 7 nucleotides line up with TRBD2. This CDR3 has 15 amino acids. Trimming at V came to 2 bases and at J to 0 bases, leaving 5 bases not matched to a gene. Per the germline V gene, CDR1 is GTSNPN and CDR2 is SVGIG (reference sequence). The CDR3 nucleotides are TGTGCCTGGAGTCGCCAGCGGGGTAGCACAGATACGCAGTATTTT. The encoded protein is CAWSRQRGSTDTQYF.